This TCR beta chain was recovered during a study of blood T cell repertoires in COVID-19. Study-wide context: Nucleic acid was either cDNA or gDNA, and it came from T cells, B-cell-depleted T cells, or PBMCs.

Assay used: immunoSEQ multiplex PCR; TCRdb lists only in-frame clones, some missing. The sample records about 86,000 clones, around 85% being singletons. CDR1 and CDR2 from the germline V gene are SGHAT and FQNNGV. Trimming shortened V by 1 base and J by 7 bases, and 10 bases separated the two germline ends. The CDR3 spans 14 residues. The chain uses TRBV11-2 and TRBJ2-2; D not resolved. Source material: peripheral blood. This TCR derives from a man in his sixties or seventies with acute or convalescent COVID-19. CDR3 bases: TGTGCCAGCAGCTTAGGAGGTGGTGGCGGGGAGCTGTTTTTT. Protein: CASSLGGGGGELFF.